Each of the 18 T cell receptor beta chains below was sequenced from the same sample in a study of blood T cell repertoires in COVID-19. Profiled with immunoSEQ multiplex PCR; TCRdb holds only in-frame clones, not every one. The table has almost 55,000 clones, roughly 84% seen once. The sequenced sample consisted of peripheral blood. The receptor source for this set is a man between 45 and 60 years old with acute or convalescent COVID-19.

The chain is built from TRBV5-5 and TRBJ1-4; tentative D call: TRBD1 (5 bases). Trimming stripped 0 bases from V and 0 bases from J, with 9 bases between. Germline CDR1 reads SGHKS; CDR2 reads YYEKEE (reference sequence). The CDR3 spans 16 residues. CDR3: CASSLDRSATNEKLFF. The CDR3 nucleotides read TGTGCCAGCAGCTTGGACAGGTCCGCAACTAATGAAAAACTGTTTTTT.

This clone was observed once. The V gene is TRBV4-2, the J gene TRBJ2-5, with 7 bases matching TRBD1. After removal of 1 base from V and 2 bases from J, the junction contained 7 bases not matched to a gene. CDR1 and CDR2 (germline): LGHNA, YNFKEQ. This CDR3 comprises 16 residues. CDR3 coding DNA: TGTGCCAGCAGCCAAGGGGGACCGGGACAGCAAGAGACCCAGTACTTC. Translating gives CASSQGGPGQQETQYF.

This clone was detected only once. The rearrangement uses TRBV2 and TRBJ2-5, with 8 bases matching TRBD1. CDR1 is SNHLY and CDR2 is FYNNEI in the germline V gene. The J segment lost 7 bases and the V segment lost 6 bases, leaving 7 bases of the junction unmatched. The CDR3 extends over 13 amino acids. Written as DNA, the CDR3 is TGTGCCAGCAGGGGGACAGGTGAAGGGACCCAGTACTTC. Translated: CASRGTGEGTQYF. The entire variable domain, with the rest obtained from reference TRBV2 and TRBJ2-5, is as follows: EPEVTQTPSHQVTQMGQEVILRCVPISNHLYFYWYRQILGQKVEFLVSFYNNEISEKSEIFDDQFSVERPDGSNFTLKIRSTKLEDSAMYFCASRGTGEGTQYFGPGTRLLVL.

The rearrangement uses TRBV7-9 and TRBJ1-2; 8 bases match TRBD1. Germline V gene lookup returns CDR1 SEHNR and CDR2 FQNEAQ (reference sequence). Unmatched junction bases numbered 13, after V lost 6 bases and J lost 4 bases. This CDR3 region has 16 residues. The chain's CDR3 is CASRVWSGQGGYGYTF. The CDR3 bases are TGTGCCAGCAGGGTATGGTCCGGACAGGGTGGCTATGGCTACACCTTC.

This clone was counted between two and nine times. The CDR3 region is CASSEAQGQAGYGYTF. Here the CDR3 DNA reads TGTGCCAGCAGTGAAGCTCAGGGGCAGGCTGGCTATGGCTACACCTTC. The chain couples TRBV6-1 to TRBJ1-2, with a tentative D call TRBD1 (6 bases). This CDR3 is built from 16 residues. V dropped 0 bases and J dropped 4 bases, with 15 bases sitting between them. The germline V gene encodes CDR1 MNHNS and CDR2 SASEGT.

V and J are TRBV6-4 and TRBJ2-3, with D possibly TRBD2 on 5 matching bases. Trimming shortened V by 8 bases and J by 2 bases, and 17 bases separated the two germline ends. Germline CDR1 MRHNA, CDR2 SNTAGT. The CDR3 has 15 amino acids. The CDR3 region has the DNA TGTGCCAGCCGGTGGGAGCGTTATCCCACAGATACGCAGTATTTT. Its translation: CASRWERYPTDTQYF.

This rearrangement joins TRBV5-1 to TRBJ2-7, with D perhaps matching TRBD1 (5 bases). V lost 4 bases and J lost 3, with 14 bases in between. CDR1 is SGHRS and CDR2 is YFSETQ in the germline V gene. This CDR3 comprises 14 residues. CDR3 residues: CASSHGSTVYEQYF. Written as DNA, the CDR3 is TGCGCCAGCAGCCATGGGTCGACAGTCTACGAGCAGTACTTC.

This clone was detected once. The V gene is TRBV4-1, the J gene TRBJ2-3; TRBD2 aligns across 8 bases. The CDR3 is 12 amino acids. After removal of 4 bases from V and 11 bases from J, the junction contained 5 bases not matched to a gene. CDR1 is MGHRA and CDR2 is YSYEKL in the germline V gene. DNA of the CDR3: TGCGCCAGCAGCCTGACTAGCGCGGGGCAGTATTTT. The encoded protein is CASSLTSAGQYF.

V and J are TRBV27 and TRBJ1-3; TRBD1 matches at 8 bases. The length of the CDR3 is 17 residues. Trimming took 5 bases from V and 2 from J; bases not matched to a gene: 11. Per the germline V gene, CDR1 is MNHEY and CDR2 is SMNVEV (reference sequence). Here the CDR3 DNA reads TGTGCCAGCAGTCAAGGACAGGGAGGTAGTGCTGGAAACACCATATATTTT. It yields the protein CASSQGQGGSAGNTIYF.

The chain is built from TRBV9 and TRBJ2-3; possibly TRBD2 for D (6 bases). Germline CDR1 is SGDLS and CDR2 is YYNGEE. V lost 4 bases to trimming and J lost 5 bases, with 14 bases between them. The CDR3 totals 14 residues. The CDR3 reads CASSTSGVEDTQYF. For the CDR3, the DNA is TGTGCCAGCAGCACTTCGGGAGTGGAAGATACGCAGTATTTT.

This sequence joins TRBV6-5 and TRBJ1-5, with TRBD1 as a possible D gene (5 bases). V gave up 8 bases and J gave up 7 bases, with 18 bases separating them. The CDR3 totals 14 residues. Germline CDR1 MNHEY, CDR2 SVGAGI. Here the CDR3 reads CASVDGSGGQPQHF. Here the CDR3 DNA reads TGTGCCAGCGTTGACGGGTCCGGGGGGCAGCCCCAGCATTTT.

In this sample, this clone turned up once. The V and J genes are TRBV21-1 and TRBJ1-4; the table calls TRBD1, which could not be checked here. TRBV21-1 corresponds to a pseudogene. The CDR3 extends over 15 amino acids. CDR3 protein: CASSLMTAPNEKLFF. The CDR3 region has the DNA TGTGCCAGCAGCCTAATGACAGCACCTAATGAAAAACTGTTTTTT.

The V gene is TRBV21-1, the J gene TRBJ1-2; the table's D call TRBD1 went unverified against the DNA. TRBV21-1 is listed as a pseudogene. The CDR3 spans 14 residues. Here the CDR3 DNA reads TGTGCCAGCAGCCCCCCCCACAGGGTTCGGGGCTACACCTTC. Amino acids: CASSPPHRVRGYTF.

This clone was recorded a few times. The rearrangement links TRBV3-1 (or the pseudogene TRBV3-2) to TRBJ1-1, with D possibly matching TRBD1 (6 bases). The V gene's germline CDR1 is LGHDT and CDR2 YNNKEL (reference sequence). The CDR3 is made up of 14 amino acids. Trimming removed 1 base from V and 4 bases from J, with 10 bases in between. CDR3 coding DNA: TGTGCCAGCAGCCAAGGGCGCAGGGGCACTGAAGCTTTCTTT. This translates into CASSQGRRGTEAFF.

The chain carries TRBV30 and TRBJ2-7; 7 bases are a match to TRBD1. Germline lookup yields CDR1 GTSNPN and CDR2 SVGIG (reference sequence). The CDR3 totals 11 residues. Trimming removed 5 bases from V and 3 bases from J; junction bases left unmatched: 1. This CDR3 is CAWGDSYEQYF. The CDR3 DNA follows: TGTGCCTGGGGGGACAGCTACGAGCAGTACTTC.

This sequence joins TRBV5-1 and TRBJ2-7, with TRBD2 matching over 10 bases. J was trimmed by 1 base and V by 0 bases; bases with no gene match: 4. The CDR3 loop spans 16 amino acids. Germline CDR1 SGHRS, CDR2 YFSETQ. The CDR3 here is CASSLGAGGISYEQYF. The CDR3 nucleotides read TGCGCCAGCAGCTTGGGAGCGGGGGGGATATCCTACGAGCAGTACTTC.

This chain uses TRBV6-1 with TRBJ1-4; D unclear. The V end was cut by 0 bases, the J end by 6 bases, with 14 bases between. This CDR3 has 16 residues. Germline V gene lookup returns CDR1 MNHNS and CDR2 SASEGT. The CDR3 here is CASSEAQALQHEKLFF. The CDR3 nucleotides read TGTGCCAGCAGTGAAGCGCAGGCTTTACAACATGAAAAACTGTTTTTT.

This rearrangement joins TRBV5-3 to TRBJ2-1, with D perhaps TRBD2 (5 bases). TRBV5-3 is an ORF for which the function is uncertain. V lost 5 bases, J lost 3 bases, and 15 bases lay in between. This CDR3 has 15 residues. Here the CDR3 reads CARSHRTEVYNEQFF. The CDR3 DNA follows: TGTGCCAGAAGTCATCGAACGGAGGTCTACAATGAGCAGTTCTTC.